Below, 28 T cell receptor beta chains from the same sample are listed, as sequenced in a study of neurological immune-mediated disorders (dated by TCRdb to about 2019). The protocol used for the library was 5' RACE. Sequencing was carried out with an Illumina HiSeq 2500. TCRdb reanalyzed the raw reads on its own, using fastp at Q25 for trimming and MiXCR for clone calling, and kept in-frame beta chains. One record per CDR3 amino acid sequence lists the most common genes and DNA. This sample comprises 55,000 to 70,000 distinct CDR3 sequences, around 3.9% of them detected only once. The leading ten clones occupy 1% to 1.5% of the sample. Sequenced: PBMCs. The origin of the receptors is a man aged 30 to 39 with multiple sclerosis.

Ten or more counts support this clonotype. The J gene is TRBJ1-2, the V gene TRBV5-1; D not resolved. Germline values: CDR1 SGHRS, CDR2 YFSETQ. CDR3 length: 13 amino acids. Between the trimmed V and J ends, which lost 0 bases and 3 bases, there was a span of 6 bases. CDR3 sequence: CASSLDKYYGYTF. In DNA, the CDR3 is TGCGCCAGCAGCTTGGACAAATACTATGGCTACACCTTC.

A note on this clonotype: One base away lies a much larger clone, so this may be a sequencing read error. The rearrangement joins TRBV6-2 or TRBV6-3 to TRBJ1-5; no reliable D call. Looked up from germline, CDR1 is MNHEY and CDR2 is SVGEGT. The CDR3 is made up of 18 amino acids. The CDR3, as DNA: TGTGCCAGCAGTTACTCGATAGGCGGCCCAGAGATCAATCAGCCCCAGAATTTT. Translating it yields CASSYSIGGPEINQPQNF.

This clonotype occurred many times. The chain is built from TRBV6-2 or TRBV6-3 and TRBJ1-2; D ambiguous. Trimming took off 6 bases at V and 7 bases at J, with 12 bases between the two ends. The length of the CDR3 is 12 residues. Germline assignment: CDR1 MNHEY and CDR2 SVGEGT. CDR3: CASSREGFGYTF. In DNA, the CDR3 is TGTGCCAGCAGCCGCGAAGGGTTTGGCTACACCTTC.

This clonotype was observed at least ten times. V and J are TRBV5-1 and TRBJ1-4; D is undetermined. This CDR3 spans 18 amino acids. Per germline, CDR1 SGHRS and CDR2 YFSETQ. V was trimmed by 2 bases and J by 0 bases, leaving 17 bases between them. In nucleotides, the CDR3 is TGCGCCAGCAGCTTACATCCGGGTCGAGAAGCAACTAATGAAAAACTGTTTTTT. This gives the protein CASSLHPGREATNEKLFF.

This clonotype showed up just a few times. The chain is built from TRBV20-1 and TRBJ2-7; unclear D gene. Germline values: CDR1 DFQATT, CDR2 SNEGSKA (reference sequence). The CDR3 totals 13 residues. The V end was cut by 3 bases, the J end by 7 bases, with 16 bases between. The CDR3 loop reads CSARPSGSWEQYF. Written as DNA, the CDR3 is TGCAGTGCTAGGCCCTCCGGATCATGGGAGCAGTACTTC.

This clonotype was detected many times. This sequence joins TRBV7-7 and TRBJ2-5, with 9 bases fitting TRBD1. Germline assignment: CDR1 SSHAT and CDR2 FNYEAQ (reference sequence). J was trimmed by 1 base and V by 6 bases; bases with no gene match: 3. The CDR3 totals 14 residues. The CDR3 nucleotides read TGTGCCAGCAGGACAGGGGGGCCCCAAGAGACCCAGTACTTC. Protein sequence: CASRTGGPQETQYF.

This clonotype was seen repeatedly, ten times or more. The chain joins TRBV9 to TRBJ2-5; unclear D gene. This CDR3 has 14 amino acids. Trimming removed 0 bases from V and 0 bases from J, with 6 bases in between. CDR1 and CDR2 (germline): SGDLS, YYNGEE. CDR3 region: CASSVDPNQETQYF. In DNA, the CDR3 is TGTGCCAGCAGCGTAGACCCTAACCAAGAGACCCAGTACTTC.

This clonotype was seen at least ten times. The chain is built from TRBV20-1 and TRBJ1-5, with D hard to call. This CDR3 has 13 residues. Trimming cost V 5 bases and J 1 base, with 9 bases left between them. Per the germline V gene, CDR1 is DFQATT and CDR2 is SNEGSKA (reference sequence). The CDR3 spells CSALRGSNQPQHF. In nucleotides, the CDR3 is TGCAGTGCTCTACGAGGGAGCAATCAGCCCCAGCATTTT.

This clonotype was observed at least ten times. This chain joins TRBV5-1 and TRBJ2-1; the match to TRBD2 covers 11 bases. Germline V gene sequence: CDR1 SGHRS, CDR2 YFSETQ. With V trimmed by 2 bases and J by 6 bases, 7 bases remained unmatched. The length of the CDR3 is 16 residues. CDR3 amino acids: CASSFTLAGERNEQFF. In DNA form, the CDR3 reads TGCGCCAGCAGCTTCACACTAGCGGGGGAGCGCAATGAGCAGTTCTTC.

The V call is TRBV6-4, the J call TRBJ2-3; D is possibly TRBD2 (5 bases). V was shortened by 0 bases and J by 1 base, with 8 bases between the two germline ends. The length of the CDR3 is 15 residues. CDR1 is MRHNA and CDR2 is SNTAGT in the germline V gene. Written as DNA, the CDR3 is TGTGCCAGCAGTGACTCGCTGGGAGGCACAGATACGCAGTATTTT. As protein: CASSDSLGGTDTQYF.

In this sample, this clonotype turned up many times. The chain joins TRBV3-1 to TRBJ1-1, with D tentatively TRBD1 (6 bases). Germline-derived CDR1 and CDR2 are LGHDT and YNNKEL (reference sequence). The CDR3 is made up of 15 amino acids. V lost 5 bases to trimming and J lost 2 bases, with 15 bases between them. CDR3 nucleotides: TGTGCCAGCAGCATACCGGGACACCTTAACACTGAAGCTTTCTTT. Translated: CASSIPGHLNTEAFF.

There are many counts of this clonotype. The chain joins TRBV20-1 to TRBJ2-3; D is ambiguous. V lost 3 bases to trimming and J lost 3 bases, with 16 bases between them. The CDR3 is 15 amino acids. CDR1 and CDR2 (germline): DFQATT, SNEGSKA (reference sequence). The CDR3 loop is CSASPKKHGTDTQYF. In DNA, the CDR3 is TGCAGTGCTAGCCCTAAGAAACACGGGACAGATACGCAGTATTTT.

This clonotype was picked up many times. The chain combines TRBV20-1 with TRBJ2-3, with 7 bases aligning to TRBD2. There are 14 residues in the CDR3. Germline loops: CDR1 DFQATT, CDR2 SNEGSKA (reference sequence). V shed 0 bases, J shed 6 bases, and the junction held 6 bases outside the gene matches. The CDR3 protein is CSARDPAGSDTQYF. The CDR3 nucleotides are TGCAGTGCTAGAGATCCAGCGGGGAGTGATACGCAGTATTTT.

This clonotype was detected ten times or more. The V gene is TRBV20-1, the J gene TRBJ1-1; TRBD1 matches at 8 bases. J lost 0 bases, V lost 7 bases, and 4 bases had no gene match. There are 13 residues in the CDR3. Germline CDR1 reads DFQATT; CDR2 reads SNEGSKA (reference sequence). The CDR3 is CSGDRGLNTEAFF. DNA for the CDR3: TGCAGTGGTGACAGGGGTTTGAACACTGAAGCTTTCTTT.

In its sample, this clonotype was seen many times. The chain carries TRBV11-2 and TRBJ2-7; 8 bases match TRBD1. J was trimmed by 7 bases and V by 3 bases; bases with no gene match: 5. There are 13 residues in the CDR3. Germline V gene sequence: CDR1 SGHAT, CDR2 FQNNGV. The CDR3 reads CASSLKTGGEQYF. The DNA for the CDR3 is TGTGCCAGCAGCTTGAAAACAGGGGGGGAGCAGTACTTC.

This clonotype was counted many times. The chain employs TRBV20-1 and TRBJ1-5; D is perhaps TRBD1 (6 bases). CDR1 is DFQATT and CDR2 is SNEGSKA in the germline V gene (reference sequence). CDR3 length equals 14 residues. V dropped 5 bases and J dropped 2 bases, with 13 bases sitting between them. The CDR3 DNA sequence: TGCAGTGCTCTGACAGGTTTTCGCAATCAGCCCCAGCATTTT. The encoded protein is CSALTGFRNQPQHF.

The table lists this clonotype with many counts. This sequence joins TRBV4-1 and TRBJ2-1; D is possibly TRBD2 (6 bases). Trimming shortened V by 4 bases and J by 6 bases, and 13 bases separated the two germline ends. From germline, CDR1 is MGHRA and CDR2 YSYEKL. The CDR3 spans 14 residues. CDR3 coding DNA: TGCGCCAGCAGCCCGTACTGGGACTCCAATGAGCAGTTCTTC. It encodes CASSPYWDSNEQFF.

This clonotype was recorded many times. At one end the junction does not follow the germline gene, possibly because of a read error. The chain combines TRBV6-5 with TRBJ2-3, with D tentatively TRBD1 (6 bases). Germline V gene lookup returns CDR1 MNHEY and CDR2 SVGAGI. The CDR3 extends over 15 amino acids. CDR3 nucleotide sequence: TGTGCCAGCAGTCACTCCAGGGGAATCACAGATACGCAGTATTTT. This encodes CASSHSRGITDTQYF.

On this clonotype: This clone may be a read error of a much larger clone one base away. Here the CDR3 DNA reads TGTGCCAGTACCGGAAAGTCCTACGAGCAGTACTTC. It codes for CASTGKSYEQYF. The rearrangement uses TRBV27 and TRBJ2-7; D is ambiguous. Deletions cut 9 bases from V and 1 base from J, with 10 bases between. The CDR3 length is 12 residues. Germline values: CDR1 MNHEY, CDR2 SMNVEV (reference sequence).

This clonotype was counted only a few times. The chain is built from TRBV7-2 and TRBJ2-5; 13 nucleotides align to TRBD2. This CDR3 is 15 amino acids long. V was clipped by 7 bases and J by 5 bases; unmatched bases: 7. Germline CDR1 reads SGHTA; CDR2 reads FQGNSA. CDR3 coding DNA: TGTGCCAGCACCTCCGGGACTAGCGGGGCCGAGACCCAGTACTTC. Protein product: CASTSGTSGAETQYF. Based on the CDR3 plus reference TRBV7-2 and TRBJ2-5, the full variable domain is GAGVSQSPSNKVTEKGKDVELRCDPISGHTALYWYRQSLGQGLEFLIYFQGNSAPDKSGLPSDRFSAERTGGSVSTLTIQRTQQEDSAVYLCASTSGTSGAETQYFGPGTRLLVL.

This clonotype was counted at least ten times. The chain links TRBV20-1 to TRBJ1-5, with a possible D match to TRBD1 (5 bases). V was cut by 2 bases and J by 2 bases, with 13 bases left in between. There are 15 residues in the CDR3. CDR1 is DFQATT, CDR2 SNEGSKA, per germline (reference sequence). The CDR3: CSARTQGSGNQPQHF. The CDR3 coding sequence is TGCAGTGCTAGAACTCAGGGTAGCGGCAATCAGCCCCAGCATTTT.

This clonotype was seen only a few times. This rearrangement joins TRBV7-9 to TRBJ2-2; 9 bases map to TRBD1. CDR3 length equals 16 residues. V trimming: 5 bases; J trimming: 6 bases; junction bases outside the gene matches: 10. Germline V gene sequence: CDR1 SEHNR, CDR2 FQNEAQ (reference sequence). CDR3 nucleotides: TGTGCCAGCAGCATACCGGGACAGGGCTGGGCCGGGGAGCTGTTTTTT. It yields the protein CASSIPGQGWAGELFF.

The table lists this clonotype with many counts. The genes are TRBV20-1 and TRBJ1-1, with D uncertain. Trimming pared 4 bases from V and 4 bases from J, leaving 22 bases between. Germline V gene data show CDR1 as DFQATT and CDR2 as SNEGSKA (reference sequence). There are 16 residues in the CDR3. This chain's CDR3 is CSAKKPGGIRGTEAFF. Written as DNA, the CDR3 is TGCAGTGCTAAAAAACCAGGCGGGATTCGGGGCACTGAAGCTTTCTTT.

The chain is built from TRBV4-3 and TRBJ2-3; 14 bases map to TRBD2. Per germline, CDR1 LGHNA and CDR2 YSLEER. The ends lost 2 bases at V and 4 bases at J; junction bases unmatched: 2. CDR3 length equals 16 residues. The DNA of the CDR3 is TGCGCCAGCAGCCAAAAGACTAGCGGGGGGGCAGATACGCAGTATTTT. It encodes CASSQKTSGGADTQYF.

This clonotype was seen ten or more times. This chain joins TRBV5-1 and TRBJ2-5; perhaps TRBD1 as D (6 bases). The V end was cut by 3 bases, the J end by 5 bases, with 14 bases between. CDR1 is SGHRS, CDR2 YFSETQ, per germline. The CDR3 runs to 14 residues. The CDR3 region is CASSSRGTWETQYF. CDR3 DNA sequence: TGCGCCAGCAGCTCGAGGGGGACCTGGGAGACCCAGTACTTC.

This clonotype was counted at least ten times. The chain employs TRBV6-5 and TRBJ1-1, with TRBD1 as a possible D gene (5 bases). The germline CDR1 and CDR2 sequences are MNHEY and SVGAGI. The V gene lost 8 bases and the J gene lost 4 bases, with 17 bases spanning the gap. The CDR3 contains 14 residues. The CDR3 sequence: CASVRSGIRTEAFF. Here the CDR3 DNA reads TGTGCCAGCGTAAGATCAGGGATTCGCACTGAAGCTTTCTTT.

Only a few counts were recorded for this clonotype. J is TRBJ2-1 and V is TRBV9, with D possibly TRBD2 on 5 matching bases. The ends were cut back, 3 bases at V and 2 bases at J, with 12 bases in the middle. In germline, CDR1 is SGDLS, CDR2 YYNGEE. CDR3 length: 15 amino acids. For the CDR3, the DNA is TGTGCCAGCAGCGAACTAGTTCTTCCCTACAATGAGCAGTTCTTC. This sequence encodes CASSELVLPYNEQFF.

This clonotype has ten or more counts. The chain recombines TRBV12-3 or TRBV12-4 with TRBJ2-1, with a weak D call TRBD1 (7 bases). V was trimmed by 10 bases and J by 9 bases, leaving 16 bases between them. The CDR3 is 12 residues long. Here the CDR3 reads CATARGASEQFF. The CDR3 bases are TGTGCCACCGCCAGGGGGGCTTCTGAGCAGTTCTTC.